This TCR beta chain appears in the sequencing data of a study of blood T cell repertoires in COVID-19. Study information: From the United States, Italy and Spain came samples of acute and convalescent COVID-19.

Trimming took 5 bases from V and 0 from J, leaving 14 bases between them. The CDR3 covers 16 residues. CDR1 is MNHEY and CDR2 is SVGEGT in the germline V gene. Assay used: immunoSEQ multiplex PCR; TCRdb lists only in-frame clones, some missing. The table records under 80,000 clones, around 77% of them present only once. Source material: peripheral blood. The rearrangement uses TRBV6-2 or TRBV6-3 and TRBJ2-4, with D perhaps matching TRBD1 (5 bases). This clonotype was sampled from a human donor in a cohort sampled during active COVID-19. The CDR3 here is CASSRQGNKAKNIQYF. CDR3 DNA sequence: TGTGCCAGCAGTCGCCAGGGTAACAAAGCCAAAAACATTCAGTACTTC.